This T cell receptor (beta chain) comes out of a study of cytomegalovirus exposure and HLA in healthy donors. Study conclusions and caveats: Most TCR beta V segments were productive about 90% or about 30% of the time in an earlier analysis.

Researchers ran the PCR with 60 Vbeta and 13 Jbeta primers. Here immunoSEQ multiplex PCR was the method, and the copy in TCRdb shows in-frame clones only, minus some. This repertoire shows around 97,000 clones, around three quarters found once; its top ten account for roughly 4%. This CDR3 is built from 14 residues. CDR1 is SGHNT and CDR2 is YYREEE in the germline V gene (reference sequence). The V end was cut by 2 bases, the J end by 8 bases, with 14 bases between. For this clone: Its antigen is unknown.

The chain is built from TRBV5-4 and TRBJ2-1, with a weak D call TRBD2 (5 bases). The sequencing input was PBMCs. The receptor was isolated from a man aged 50-60 years in good health and CMV-seropositive. Written as DNA, the CDR3 is TGTGCCAGCAGCTTCCGGCCTGGAGGCTATGAGCAGTTCTTC. Amino acids: CASSFRPGGYEQFF.